This TCR beta chain emerged from a study of blood T cells in healthy people across ages. Study-wide results and caveats: CMV infection status of these donors was not known. Observed TCR beta diversity per million T cells went down as age went up. This fall followed a roughly linear course with age. Since the PBMCs were unsorted, naive and antigen-experienced cells could not be conclusively compared.

Sample-barcoded 5' priming and a J-beta primer mix drove a second PCR of roughly 7 to 11 cycles. Individual samples furnished no less than 2.5 million CDR3-containing paired-end reads apiece. MiXCR, applied by TCRdb to the 5' RACE reads, yields one record per CDR3 protein. The sample holds about 1.8 million distinct CDR3 sequences; just under 50% are singletons and the top ten take over 2%. Regarding this clonotype: Its antigen remains unknown.

Sequencing used blood. The receptor was isolated from a woman in her forties in good health.

The CDR3 loop is CASTPGGANYEQYF. CDR3 DNA: TGTGCCAGCACTCCGGGGGGGGCGAATTACGAGCAGTACTTC. The chain uses TRBV9 and TRBJ2-4, with TRBD2 identical over 8 bases. The J call may be wrong; the DNA end is better matched by TRBJ2-7. The CDR3 has 14 residues. Germline CDR1 reads SGDLS; CDR2 reads YYNGEE.